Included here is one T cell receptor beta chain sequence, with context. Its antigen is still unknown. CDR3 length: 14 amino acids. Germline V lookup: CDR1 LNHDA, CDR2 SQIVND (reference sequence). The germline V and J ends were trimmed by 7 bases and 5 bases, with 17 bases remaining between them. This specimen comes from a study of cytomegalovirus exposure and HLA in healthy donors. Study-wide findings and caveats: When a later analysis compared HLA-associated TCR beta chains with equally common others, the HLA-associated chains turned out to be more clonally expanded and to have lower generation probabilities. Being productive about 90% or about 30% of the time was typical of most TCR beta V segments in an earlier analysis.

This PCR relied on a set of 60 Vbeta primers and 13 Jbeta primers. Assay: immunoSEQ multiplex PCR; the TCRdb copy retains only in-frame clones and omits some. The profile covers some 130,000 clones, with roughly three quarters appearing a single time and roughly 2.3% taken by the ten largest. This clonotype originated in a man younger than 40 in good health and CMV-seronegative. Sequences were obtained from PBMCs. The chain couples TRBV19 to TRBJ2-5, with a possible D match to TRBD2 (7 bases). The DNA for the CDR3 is TGTGCCAGTACCACGAGGGGGGGCGGTGAGACCCAGTACTTC. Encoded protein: CASTTRGGGETQYF.